The clone carrying this TCR beta chain occurred a few times. Its antigen is not known. Other DNA sequences from this sample encode an identical CDR3 as well. This CDR3 spans 14 amino acids. Deletions cut 1 base from V and 1 base from J, with 6 bases between. Germline-derived CDR1 and CDR2 are SGHNT and YENEEA. The authors reverse transcribed all of the isolated RNA, so sequencing captured expressed TCRB transcripts. Clones were read by immunoSEQ multiplex PCR, and TCRdb kept only the in-frame ones, dropping some. The sample gives about 700,000 clones, around 15% of which show up once; approximately 0.021% is in the top ten. This sample stems from a study of beta chain features in type 1 diabetes. Overall study results and limits: Researchers report that Type 1 diabetes patients had moderately but significantly shorter TCRB CDR3s across all four CD4+ subsets.

It was via CD45RO/CCR7/CD25/CD127/CD95/CD27 that CD4+ naive, central memory, regulatory and stem cell-like memory cells were sorted. The clonotype was recovered from a man aged 18 to 30 with type 1 diabetes. The sequenced material came from naive CD4+ T cells from blood. The chain couples TRBV11-3 to TRBJ2-3; D might be TRBD2 (6 bases). The CDR3 reads CASSLGGGTDTQYF. The CDR3 DNA follows: TGTGCCAGCAGCTTAGGCGGGGGCACAGATACGCAGTATTTT.